Listed below are T cell receptor beta chains from one sample, sequenced in a study of graft-versus-host responses after intestinal transplantation. Repertoires were generated with immunoSEQ multiplex PCR, while TCRdb's copy carries only in-frame clones and drops some. The sample shows tens of thousands of clones, roughly 90% of them seen only once. Their antigen targets remain unknown. Sequenced material: unstimulated CD4+ T cells sorted from spleen or lymph node cells, taken before transplant. The receptor set was obtained from a human donor who was the organ donor for an intestinal transplant. CDR3s include the opening cysteine and the closing phenylalanine or tryptophan. Fields, in order: D gene, J gene, clone size, V gene, CDR3 protein, CDR3 DNA. D genes are given only for firm matches. Expanded clones are given a class, and other clones once, few, many or no size at all.

- TRBJ2-7 - TRBV7-2 CASSLSRLTYEQYF TGTGCCAGCAGCTTAAGTCGGTTGACCTACGAGCAGTACTTC
TRBD2 TRBJ2-7 - TRBV30 CASSGGAYEQYF TGTGCCAGTAGCGGGGGGGCCTACGAGCAGTACTTC
TRBD1 TRBJ1-2 - TRBV6-6 CASSYPTGGTYGYTF TGTGCCAGCAGTTACCCGACAGGGGGTACCTATGGCTACACCTTC
- TRBJ1-3 - TRBV12-5 CASGYRPQGNTIYF TGTGCTAGTGGTTATCGACCACAGGGAAACACCATATATTTT
TRBD2 TRBJ2-5 - TRBV6-6 CASSVPTSPAQETQYF TGTGCCAGCAGTGTCCCGACTAGCCCTGCACAAGAGACCCAGTACTTC
- TRBJ1-4 - TRBV28 CASSALIATNEKLFF TGTGCCAGCAGTGCCCTCATAGCAACTAATGAAAAACTGTTTTTT
- TRBJ1-2 once TRBV20-1 CSALRTDGYTF TGCAGTGCTTTACGGACAGATGGCTACACCTTC
TRBD1 TRBJ1-4 - TRBV25-1 CASSETTGGFEKLFF TGTGCCAGCAGTGAGACGACAGGGGGCTTTGAAAAACTGTTTTTT
- TRBJ2-5 - TRBV29-1 CSVESYRAGETQYF TGCAGCGTTGAATCTTATAGGGCAGGGGAGACCCAGTACTTC
TRBD1 TRBJ1-2 few TRBV7-2 CASSQGQGRGYTF TGTGCCAGCAGCCAAGGACAGGGGAGAGGTTACACCTTC
TRBD2 TRBJ2-5 - TRBV5-1 CASSVSGSGEETQYF TGCGCCAGCAGCGTTAGCGGGAGTGGGGAAGAGACCCAGTACTTC
TRBD1 TRBJ2-2 - TRBV30 CAWSRQGAGELFF TGTGCCTGGAGTAGGCAGGGGGCCGGGGAGCTGTTTTTT
TRBD1 TRBJ2-7 - TRBV6-5 CASRGDRVNEQYF TGTGCCAGCAGGGGGGACAGGGTTAACGAGCAGTACTTC
- TRBJ2-1 - TRBV7-6 CASSLPAPKNRDSCDEQFF TGTGCCAGCAGCTTACCTGCCCCCAAGAACAGGGATTCATGTGATGAGCAGTTCTTC
TRBD2 TRBJ2-1 - TRBV11-2 CASSSSLAGGDRDEQFF TGTGCCAGCAGCTCTTCACTAGCGGGGGGTGATAGGGATGAGCAGTTCTTC
- TRBJ2-3 - TRBV27 CASKVRGTDTQYF TGTGCCAGCAAAGTGCGGGGCACAGATACGCAGTATTTT
- TRBJ2-3 - TRBV19 CASRRQGRDDTQYF TGTGCCAGTAGGAGACAGGGGAGGGATGATACGCAGTATTTT
TRBD1 TRBJ1-2 - TRBV9 CASSVGPIPGQGGYTF TGTGCCAGCAGCGTAGGCCCCATACCGGGACAGGGAGGCTACACCTTC
- TRBJ2-1 once TRBV5-6 CASSLAPVLYNEQFF TGTGCCAGCAGCTTGGCCCCGGTCCTTTACAATGAGCAGTTCTTC
TRBD1 TRBJ1-2 few TRBV30 CAWRATGGRGYTF TGTGCCTGGAGGGCGACAGGGGGCCGGGGCTACACCTTC
- TRBJ1-1 - TRBV28 CASSDAGRGRAFF TGTGCCAGCAGCGATGCGGGTCGCGGGCGAGCTTTCTTT
TRBD2 TRBJ2-1 - TRBV5-1 CASSLAPTSGVNEQFF TGCGCCAGCAGCTTGGCCCCGACTAGCGGGGTAAATGAGCAGTTCTTC
- TRBJ1-2 - TRBV29-1 CSVADSTF TGCAGCGTTGCGGACAGCACCTTC
- TRBJ1-5 - TRBV6-6 CASSKDRFFNQPQHF TGTGCCAGCAGCAAAGACAGGTTCTTCAATCAGCCCCAGCATTTT
TRBD2 TRBJ2-3 - TRBV11-2 CASSPLAGSRDTQYF TGTGCCAGCAGCCCCCTAGCGGGGTCGCGAGATACGCAGTATTTT
TRBD1 TRBJ1-1 - TRBV7-9 CASSLAARLWTGDEAFF TGTGCCAGCAGCTTAGCGGCGAGGCTTTGGACAGGGGATGAAGCTTTCTTT
- TRBJ2-4 - TRBV19 CASSIRRDLKNIQYF TGTGCCAGTAGTATTCGGCGGGACCTAAAAAACATTCAGTACTTC
- TRBJ1-1 - TRBV10-3 CAISEFPAGTEAFF TGTGCCATCAGTGAGTTTCCGGCGGGCACTGAAGCTTTCTTT
TRBD1 TRBJ2-7 - TRBV19 CASSLPTGTGGYEQYF TGTGCCAGTAGCCTGCCGACCGGGACAGGGGGCTACGAGCAGTACTTC
- TRBJ2-7 - TRBV6-5 CASSPSGGPDEQYF TGTGCCAGCAGCCCCTCAGGGGGGCCCGACGAGCAGTACTTC
TRBD1 TRBJ1-5 - TRBV19 CASSGQGSNQPQHF TGTGCCAGTAGTGGACAGGGGTCGAATCAGCCCCAGCATTTT
TRBD2 TRBJ2-7 - TRBV19 CASSIRGDLYEQYF TGTGCCAGTAGTATTCGGGGGGACCTCTACGAGCAGTACTTC
- TRBJ2-1 - TRBV30 CAWNRLRNEQFF TGTGCCTGGAATCGTTTGCGTAATGAGCAGTTCTTC
TRBD2 TRBJ2-7 - TRBV18 CASSPVREVEQYF TGTGCCAGCTCACCAGTCCGGGAGGTCGAGCAGTACTTC
TRBD1 TRBJ1-5 once TRBV28 CASSPGDRGFSSNQPQHF TGTGCCAGCAGTCCTGGGGACAGGGGTTTCTCTAGCAATCAGCCCCAGCATTTT
TRBD1 TRBJ1-1 - TRBV25-1 CASSPFTGDGTEAFF TGTGCCAGCAGCCCTTTCACAGGGGATGGCACTGAAGCTTTCTTT
- TRBJ1-6 - TRBV6-5 CASHARDLYSPLHF TGTGCCAGTCACGCCCGGGATCTATATTCACCCCTCCACTTT